The 11 T cell receptor beta chains below were found in one sample sequenced in a study of blood T cell repertoires in COVID-19. The data were produced by immunoSEQ multiplex PCR, yet TCRdb's version contains in-frame clones alone and is incomplete. The sample has about 55,000 clones; roughly 90% are singletons. Sequencing was carried out using peripheral blood. These receptors originate from a man in his sixties with active COVID-19.

The rearrangement links TRBV5-1 to TRBJ1-5, with D uncertain. Trimming stripped 4 bases from V and 3 bases from J, with 11 bases between. Germline CDR1 SGHRS, CDR2 YFSETQ. The CDR3 loop spans 14 amino acids. The CDR3 is CASSLPGVNQPQHF. CDR3 DNA sequence: TGCGCCAGCAGCCTCCCCGGGGTCAATCAGCCCCAGCATTTT. The entire variable domain, with the rest obtained from reference TRBV5-1 and TRBJ1-5, is as follows: KAGVTQTPRYLIKTRGQQVTLSCSPISGHRSVSWYQQTPGQGLQFLFEYFSETQRNKGNFPGRFSGRQFSNSRSEMNVSTLELGDSALYLCASSLPGVNQPQHFGDGTRLSIL.

The chain employs TRBV4-1 and TRBJ1-2; maybe TRBD1 (6 bases). The CDR3 is made up of 16 amino acids. Germline CDR1 reads MGHRA; CDR2 reads YSYEKL. V lost 2 bases to trimming and J lost 6 bases, with 19 bases between them. The CDR3 coding sequence is TGCGCCAGCAGCCAAAGGGCAGGGGTGGTTGGCGATGGCTACACCTTC. Translated, it gives CASSQRAGVVGDGYTF.

This chain uses TRBV10-3 with TRBJ2-1; 7 bases align to TRBD2. V gave up 8 bases and J gave up 0 bases; unmatched junction bases: 4. The CDR3 totals 14 residues. Per germline, CDR1 ENHRY and CDR2 SYGVKD. DNA of the CDR3: TGTGCCATCTGGAGCGGGACCTCCTACAATGAGCAGTTCTTC. It encodes CAIWSGTSYNEQFF.

The chain is built from TRBV14 and TRBJ1-2, with D tentatively TRBD1 (5 bases). Germline assignment: CDR1 SGHDN and CDR2 FVKESK. V lost 0 bases and J lost 4, with 9 bases in between. This CDR3 has 14 residues. The CDR3 loop is CASSQDSGGYGYTF. The CDR3 DNA is TGTGCCAGCAGCCAAGATTCCGGGGGCTATGGCTACACCTTC. Variable domain in full (rest from reference TRBV14 and TRBJ1-2): EAGVTQFPSHSVIEKGQTVTLRCDPISGHDNLYWYRRVMGKEIKFLLHFVKESKQDESGMPNNRFLAERTGGTYSTLKVQPAELEDSGVYFCASSQDSGGYGYTFGSGTRLTVV.

This clone was seen once. This chain uses TRBV3-1 (or the pseudogene TRBV3-2) with TRBJ2-7, with 7 bases fitting TRBD2. The V gene end was trimmed by 4 bases and the J gene end by 3 bases; junction bases not matched to a gene: 6. CDR3 length: 14 residues. The V gene's germline CDR1 is LGHDT and CDR2 YNNKEL (reference sequence). CDR3 in DNA: TGTGCCAGCAGCCCCAGCGGGATCGTCTACGAGCAGTACTTC. Protein sequence: CASSPSGIVYEQYF.

As concerns this clone: The sample holds other DNA sequences that translate to the same CDR3. The chain has TRBV9 and TRBJ2-1; D gene unclear. CDR1 and CDR2 (germline): SGDLS, YYNGEE. This CDR3 spans 15 amino acids. V lost 2 bases and J lost 0, with 9 bases in between. The CDR3 nucleotides are TGTGCCAGCAGCGTGGGCTCTTCCTCCTACAATGAGCAGTTCTTC. It is translated as CASSVGSSSYNEQFF.

This clone was detected once. V usage is TRBV6-5 and J usage is TRBJ1-5; a possible D gene is TRBD1 (5 bases). In germline, CDR1 is MNHEY, CDR2 SVGAGI. V lost 0 bases and J lost 1, with 7 bases in between. The CDR3 is 15 amino acids. The CDR3: CASSYSRGSNQPQHF. Here the CDR3 DNA reads TGTGCCAGCAGTTACTCGCGGGGGAGCAATCAGCCCCAGCATTTT.

This clone appeared once. The gene calls are TRBV3-1 (or the pseudogene TRBV3-2) and TRBJ2-6, with no clear D. The germline CDR1 and CDR2 sequences are LGHDT and YNNKEL (reference sequence). V was shortened by 3 bases and J by 0 bases, with 6 bases between the two germline ends. The CDR3 has 15 amino acids. The CDR3 is CASSQRLSGANVLTF. The CDR3 nucleotides are TGTGCCAGCAGCCAGCGCCTCTCTGGGGCCAACGTCCTGACTTTC.

The genes are TRBV9 and TRBJ2-3; the match to TRBD2 covers 7 bases. The trim removed 0 bases at V and 4 bases at J, leaving 11 bases unmatched. Germline loops: CDR1 SGDLS, CDR2 YYNGEE. The CDR3 covers 17 residues. The DNA for the CDR3 is TGTGCCAGCAGCGTAGTGCGGGCGGGAGTATACTCAGATACGCAGTATTTT. Its translation is CASSVVRAGVYSDTQYF.

The V and J genes are TRBV6-6 and TRBJ1-1; D is unresolved. V gave up 0 bases and J gave up 1 base, with 9 bases separating them. Germline V CDR1 and CDR2: MNHNY, SVGAGI (reference sequence). The length of the CDR3 is 15 residues. The DNA of the CDR3 is TGTGCCAGCAGTTACTCGAGTCGGGAGAACACTGAAGCTTTCTTT. Translating it yields CASSYSSRENTEAFF.

V is TRBV7-9 and J is TRBJ1-2, with D tentatively TRBD1 (5 bases). Between the trimmed V and J ends, which lost 1 base and 10 bases, there was a span of 13 bases. The germline V gene has CDR1 SEHNR and CDR2 FQNEAQ (reference sequence). CDR3 length: 13 residues. DNA of the CDR3: TGTGCCAGCAGCTTAGAGGGCAGGGCTGACTACACCTTC. Protein product: CASSLEGRADYTF.